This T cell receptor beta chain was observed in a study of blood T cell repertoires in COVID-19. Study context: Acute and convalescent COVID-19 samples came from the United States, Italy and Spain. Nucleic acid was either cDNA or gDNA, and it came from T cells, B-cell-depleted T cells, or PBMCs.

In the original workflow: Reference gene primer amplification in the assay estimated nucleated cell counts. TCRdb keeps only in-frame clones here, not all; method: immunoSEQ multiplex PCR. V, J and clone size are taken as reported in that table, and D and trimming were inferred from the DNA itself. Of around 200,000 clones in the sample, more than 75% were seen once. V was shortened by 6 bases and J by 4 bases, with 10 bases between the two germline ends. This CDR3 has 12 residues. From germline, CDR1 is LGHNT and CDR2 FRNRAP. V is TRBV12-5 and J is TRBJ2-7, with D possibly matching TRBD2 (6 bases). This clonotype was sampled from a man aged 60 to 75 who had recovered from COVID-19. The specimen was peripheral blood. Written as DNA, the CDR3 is TGTGCTAGTGGCCCGGGAGTTTACGAGCAGTACTTC. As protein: CASGPGVYEQYF.